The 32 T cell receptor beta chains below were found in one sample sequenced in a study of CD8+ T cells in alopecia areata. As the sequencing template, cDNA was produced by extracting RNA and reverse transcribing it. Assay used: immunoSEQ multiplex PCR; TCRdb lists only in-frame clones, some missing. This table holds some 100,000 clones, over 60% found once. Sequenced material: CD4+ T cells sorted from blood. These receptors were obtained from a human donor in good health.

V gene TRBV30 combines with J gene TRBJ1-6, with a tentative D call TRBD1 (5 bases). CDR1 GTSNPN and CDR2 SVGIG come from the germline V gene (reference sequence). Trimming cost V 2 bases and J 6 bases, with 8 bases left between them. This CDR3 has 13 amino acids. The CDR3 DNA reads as TGTGCCTGGAGTAGCGGGGCTAATTCACCCCTCCACTTT. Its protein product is CAWSSGANSPLHF.

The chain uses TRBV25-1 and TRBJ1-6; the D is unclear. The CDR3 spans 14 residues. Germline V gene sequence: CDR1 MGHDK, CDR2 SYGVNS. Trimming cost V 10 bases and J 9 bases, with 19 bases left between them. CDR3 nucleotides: TGTGCCACCTCAAGGGAGGGTGGTAGTTCACCCCTCCACTTT. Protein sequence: CATSREGGSSPLHF.

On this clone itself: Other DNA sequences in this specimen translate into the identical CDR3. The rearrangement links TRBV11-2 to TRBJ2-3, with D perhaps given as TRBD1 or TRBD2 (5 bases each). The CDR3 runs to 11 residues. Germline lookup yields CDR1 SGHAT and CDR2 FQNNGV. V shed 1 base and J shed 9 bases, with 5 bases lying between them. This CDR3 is CASSLGDTQYF. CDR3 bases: TGTGCCAGCAGCTTAGGGGACACGCAGTATTTT.

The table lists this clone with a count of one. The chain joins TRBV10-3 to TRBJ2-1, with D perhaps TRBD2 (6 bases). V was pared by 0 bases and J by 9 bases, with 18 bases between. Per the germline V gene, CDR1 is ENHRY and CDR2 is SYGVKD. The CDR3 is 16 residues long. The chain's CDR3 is CAISESSAGQAAEQFF. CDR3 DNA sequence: TGTGCCATCAGTGAGTCGAGCGCGGGGCAAGCGGCTGAGCAGTTCTTC.

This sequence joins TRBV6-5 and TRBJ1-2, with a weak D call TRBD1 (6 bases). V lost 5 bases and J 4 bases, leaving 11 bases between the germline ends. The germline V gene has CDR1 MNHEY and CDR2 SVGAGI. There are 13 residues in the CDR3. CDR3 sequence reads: CASSKDRAYGYTF. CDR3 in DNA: TGTGCCAGCAGTAAGGACAGAGCCTATGGCTACACCTTC.

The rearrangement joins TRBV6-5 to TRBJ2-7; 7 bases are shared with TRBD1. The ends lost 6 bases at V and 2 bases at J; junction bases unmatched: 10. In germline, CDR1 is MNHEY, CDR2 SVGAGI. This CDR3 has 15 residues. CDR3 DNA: TGTGCCAGCAGGAGAGACAGGGAACCCACCTACGAGCAGTACTTC. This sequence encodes CASRRDREPTYEQYF.

CDR3 DNA: TGCAGCGCGGCCCGGGACACGGAAAACATTCAGTACTTC. The encoded protein is CSAARDTENIQYF. V gene TRBV29-1 combines with J gene TRBJ2-4, with a tentative D call TRBD1 (6 bases). The CDR3 extends over 13 amino acids. With 7 bases removed from V and 5 bases from J, the gap between germline ends came to 15 bases. The V gene's germline CDR1 is SQVTM and CDR2 ANQGSEA.

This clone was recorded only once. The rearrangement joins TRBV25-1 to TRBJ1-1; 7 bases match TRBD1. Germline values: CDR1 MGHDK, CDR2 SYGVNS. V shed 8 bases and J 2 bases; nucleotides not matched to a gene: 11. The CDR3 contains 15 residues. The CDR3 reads CASSPRDSLNTEAFF. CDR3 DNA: TGTGCCAGCTCGCCCCGGGACAGTCTTAACACTGAAGCTTTCTTT.

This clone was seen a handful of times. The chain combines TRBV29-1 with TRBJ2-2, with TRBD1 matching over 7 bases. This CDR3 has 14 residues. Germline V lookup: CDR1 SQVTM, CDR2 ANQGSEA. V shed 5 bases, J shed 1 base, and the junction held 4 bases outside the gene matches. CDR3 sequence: CSVRGQQNTGELFF. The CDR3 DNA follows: TGCAGCGTTAGGGGACAGCAGAACACCGGGGAGCTGTTTTTT.

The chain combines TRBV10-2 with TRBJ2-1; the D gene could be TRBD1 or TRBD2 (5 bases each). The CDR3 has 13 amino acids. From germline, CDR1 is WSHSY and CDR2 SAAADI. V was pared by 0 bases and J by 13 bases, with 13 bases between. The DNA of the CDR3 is TGCGCCAGCAGTGAGTCTCCGGGACCTGCCCAGTTCTTC. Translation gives CASSESPGPAQFF.

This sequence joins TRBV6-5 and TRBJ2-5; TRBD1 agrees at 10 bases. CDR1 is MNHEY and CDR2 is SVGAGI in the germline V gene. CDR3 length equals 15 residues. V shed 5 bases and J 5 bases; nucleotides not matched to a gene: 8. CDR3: CASSGDRGMVETQYF. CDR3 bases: TGTGCCAGCAGTGGGGACAGGGGAATGGTGGAGACCCAGTACTTC.

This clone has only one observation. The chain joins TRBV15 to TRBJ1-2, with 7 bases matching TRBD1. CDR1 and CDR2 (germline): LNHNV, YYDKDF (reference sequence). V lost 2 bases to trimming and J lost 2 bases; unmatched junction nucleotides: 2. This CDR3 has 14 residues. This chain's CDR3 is CATSRQTGNYGYTF. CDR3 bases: TGTGCCACCAGCAGACAGACAGGGAACTATGGCTACACCTTC.

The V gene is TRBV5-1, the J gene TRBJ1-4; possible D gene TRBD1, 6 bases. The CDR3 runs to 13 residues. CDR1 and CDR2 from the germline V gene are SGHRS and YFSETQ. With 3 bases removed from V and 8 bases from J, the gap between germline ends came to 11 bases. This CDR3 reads CASSSVGGEKLFF. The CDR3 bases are TGCGCCAGCAGCTCCGTCGGGGGCGAAAAACTGTTTTTT.

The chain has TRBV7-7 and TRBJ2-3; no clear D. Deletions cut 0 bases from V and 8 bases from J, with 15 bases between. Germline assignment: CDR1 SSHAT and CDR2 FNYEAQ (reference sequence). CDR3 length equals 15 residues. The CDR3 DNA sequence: TGTGCCAGCAGCTTAGCGCTAGGTCCCGCAGTTACGCAGTATTTT. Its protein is CASSLALGPAVTQYF.

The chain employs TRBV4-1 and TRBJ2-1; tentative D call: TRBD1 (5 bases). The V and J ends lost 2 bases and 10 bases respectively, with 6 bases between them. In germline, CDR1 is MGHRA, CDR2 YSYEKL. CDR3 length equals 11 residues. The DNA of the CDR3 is TGCGCCAGCAGCCAAAGGGGCGAGCAGTTCTTC. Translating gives CASSQRGEQFF.

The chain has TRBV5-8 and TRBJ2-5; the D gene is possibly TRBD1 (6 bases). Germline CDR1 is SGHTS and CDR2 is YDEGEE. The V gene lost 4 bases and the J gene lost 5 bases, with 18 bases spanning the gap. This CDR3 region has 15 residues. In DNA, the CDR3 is TGTGCCAGCAGCCCCTCACAGGGATTCGAGGAGACCCAGTACTTC. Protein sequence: CASSPSQGFEETQYF.

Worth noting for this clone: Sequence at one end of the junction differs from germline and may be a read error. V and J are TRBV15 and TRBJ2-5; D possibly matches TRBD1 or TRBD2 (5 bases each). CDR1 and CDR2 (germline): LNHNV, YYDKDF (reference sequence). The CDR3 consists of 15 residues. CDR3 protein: CATSREMRGREAQYF. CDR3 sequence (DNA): TGTGCCACCAGCAGAGAGATGAGGGGAAGAGAGGCCCAGTACTTC.

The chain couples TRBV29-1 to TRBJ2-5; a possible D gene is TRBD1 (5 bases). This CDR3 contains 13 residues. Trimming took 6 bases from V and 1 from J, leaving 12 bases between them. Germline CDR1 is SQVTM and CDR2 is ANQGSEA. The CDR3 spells CSVRRQTQETQYF. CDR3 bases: TGCAGCGTAAGACGACAGACCCAAGAGACCCAGTACTTC.

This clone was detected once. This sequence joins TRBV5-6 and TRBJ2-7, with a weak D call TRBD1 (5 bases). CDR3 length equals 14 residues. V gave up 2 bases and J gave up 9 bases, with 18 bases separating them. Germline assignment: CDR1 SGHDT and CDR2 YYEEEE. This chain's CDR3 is CASSFRAGIPAQYF. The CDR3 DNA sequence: TGTGCCAGCAGCTTCAGGGCTGGGATTCCGGCGCAGTACTTC.

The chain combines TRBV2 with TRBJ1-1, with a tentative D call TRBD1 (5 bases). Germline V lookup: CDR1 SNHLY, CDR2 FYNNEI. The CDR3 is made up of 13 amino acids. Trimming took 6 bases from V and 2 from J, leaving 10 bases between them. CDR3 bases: TGTGCCAGCAGGAAGGACACAAACACTGAAGCTTTCTTT. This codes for CASRKDTNTEAFF.

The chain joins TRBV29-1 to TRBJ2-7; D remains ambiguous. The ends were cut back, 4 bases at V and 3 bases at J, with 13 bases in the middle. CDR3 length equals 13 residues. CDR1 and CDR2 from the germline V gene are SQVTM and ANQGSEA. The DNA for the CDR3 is TGCAGCGTTGCAGAGGAGCAGAGCTACGAGCAGTACTTC. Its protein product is CSVAEEQSYEQYF.

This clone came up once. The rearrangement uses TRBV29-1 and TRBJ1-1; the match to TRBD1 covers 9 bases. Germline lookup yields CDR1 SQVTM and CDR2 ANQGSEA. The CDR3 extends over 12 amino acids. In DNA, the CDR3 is TGCATCGCCAGCTGGGGACAGGGAGAAGCTTTCTTT. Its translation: CIASWGQGEAFF.

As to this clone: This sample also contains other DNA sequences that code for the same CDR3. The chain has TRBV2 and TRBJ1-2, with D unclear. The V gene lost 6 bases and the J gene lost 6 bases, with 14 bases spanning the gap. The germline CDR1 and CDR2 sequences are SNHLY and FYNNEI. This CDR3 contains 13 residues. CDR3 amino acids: CASSKGPTDGYTF. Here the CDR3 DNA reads TGTGCCAGCAGCAAGGGTCCGACGGATGGCTACACCTTC.

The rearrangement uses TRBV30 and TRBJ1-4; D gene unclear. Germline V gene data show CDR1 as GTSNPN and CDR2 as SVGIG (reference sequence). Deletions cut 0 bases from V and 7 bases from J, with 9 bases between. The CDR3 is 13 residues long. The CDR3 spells CAWSVLRSEKLFF. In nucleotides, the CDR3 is TGTGCCTGGAGTGTACTAAGGTCTGAAAAACTGTTTTTT. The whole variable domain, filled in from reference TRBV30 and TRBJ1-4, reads SQTIHQWPATLVQPVGSPLSLECTVEGTSNPNLYWYRQAAGRGLQLLFYSVGIGQISSEVPQNLSASRPQDRQFILSSKKLLLSDSGFYLCAWSVLRSEKLFFGSGTQLSVL.

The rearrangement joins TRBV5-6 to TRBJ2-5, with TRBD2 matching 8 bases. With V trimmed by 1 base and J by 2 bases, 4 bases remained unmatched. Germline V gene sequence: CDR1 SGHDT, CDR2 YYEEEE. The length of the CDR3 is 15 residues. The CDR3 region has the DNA TGTGCCAGCAGCTTGATTAGCGGGATACAAGAGACCCAGTACTTC. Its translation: CASSLISGIQETQYF. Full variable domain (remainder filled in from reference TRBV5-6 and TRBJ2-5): DAGVTQSPTHLIKTRGQQVTLRCSPKSGHDTVSWYQQALGQGPQFIFQYYEEEERQRGNFPDRFSGHQFPNYSSELNVNALLLGDSALYLCASSLISGIQETQYFGPGTRLLVL.

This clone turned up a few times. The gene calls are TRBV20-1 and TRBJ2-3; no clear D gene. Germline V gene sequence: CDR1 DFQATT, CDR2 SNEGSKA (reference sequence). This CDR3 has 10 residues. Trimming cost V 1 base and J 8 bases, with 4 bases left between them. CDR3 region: CSARASTQYF. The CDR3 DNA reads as TGCAGTGCTAGAGCCTCTACGCAGTATTTT.

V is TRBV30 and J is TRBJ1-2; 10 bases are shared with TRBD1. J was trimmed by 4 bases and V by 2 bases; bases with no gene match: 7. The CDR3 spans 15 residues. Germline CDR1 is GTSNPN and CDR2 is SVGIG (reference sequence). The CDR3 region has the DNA TGTGCCTGGAGTAGTCCGGGACAGGGGATCTATGGCTACACCTTC. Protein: CAWSSPGQGIYGYTF.

CDR3 sequence reads: CASSYSGPVSDTQYF. The CDR3 region has the DNA TGTGCCAGCAGTTACTCTGGACCGGTCTCAGATACGCAGTATTTT. The chain carries TRBV6-6 and TRBJ2-3; D uncertain. V lost 0 bases to trimming and J lost 4 bases, with 11 bases between them. CDR3 size: 15 residues. The germline V gene encodes CDR1 MNHNY and CDR2 SVGAGI (reference sequence).

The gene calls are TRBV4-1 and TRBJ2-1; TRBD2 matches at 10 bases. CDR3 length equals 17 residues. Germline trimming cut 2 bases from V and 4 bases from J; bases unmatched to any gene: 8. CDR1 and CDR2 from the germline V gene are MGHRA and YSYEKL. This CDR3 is CASSQTSGGVGYNEQFF. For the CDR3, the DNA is TGCGCCAGCAGCCAAACAAGCGGGGGGGTTGGATACAATGAGCAGTTCTTC.

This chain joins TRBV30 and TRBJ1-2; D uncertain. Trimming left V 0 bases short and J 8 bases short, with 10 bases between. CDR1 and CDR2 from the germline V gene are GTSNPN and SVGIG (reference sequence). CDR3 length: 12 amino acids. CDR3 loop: CAWSVGLGGYTF. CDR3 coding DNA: TGTGCCTGGAGTGTCGGCTTGGGGGGCTACACCTTC.

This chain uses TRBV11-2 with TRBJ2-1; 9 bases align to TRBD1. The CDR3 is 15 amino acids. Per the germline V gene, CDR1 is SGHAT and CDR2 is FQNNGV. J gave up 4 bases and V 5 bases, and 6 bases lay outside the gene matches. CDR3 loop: CASSLTTGGYNEQFF. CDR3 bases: TGTGCCAGCAGCCTAACGACAGGGGGTTACAATGAGCAGTTCTTC. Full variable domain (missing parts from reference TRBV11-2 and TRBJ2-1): EAGVAQSPRYKIIEKRQSVAFWCNPISGHATLYWYQQILGQGPKLLIQFQNNGVVDDSQLPKDRFSAERLKGVDSTLKIQPAKLEDSAVYLCASSLTTGGYNEQFFGPGTRLTVL.

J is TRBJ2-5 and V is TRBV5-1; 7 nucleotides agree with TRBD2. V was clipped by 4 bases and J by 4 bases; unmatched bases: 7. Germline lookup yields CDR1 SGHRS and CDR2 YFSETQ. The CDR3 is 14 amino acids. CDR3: CASSAGSGGETQYF. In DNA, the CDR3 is TGCGCCAGCAGCGCAGGGTCGGGAGGAGAGACCCAGTACTTC.